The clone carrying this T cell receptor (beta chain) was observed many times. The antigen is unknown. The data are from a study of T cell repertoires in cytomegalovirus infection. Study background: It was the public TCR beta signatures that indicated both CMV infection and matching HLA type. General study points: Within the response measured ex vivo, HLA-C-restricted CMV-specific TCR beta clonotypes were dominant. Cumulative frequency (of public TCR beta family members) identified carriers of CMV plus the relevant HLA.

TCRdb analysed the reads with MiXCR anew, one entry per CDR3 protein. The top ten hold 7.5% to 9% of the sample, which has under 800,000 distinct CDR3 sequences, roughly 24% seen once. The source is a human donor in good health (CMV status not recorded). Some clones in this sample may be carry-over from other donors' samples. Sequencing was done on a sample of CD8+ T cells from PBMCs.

The chain's CDR3 is CSVGPGLENIQYF. CDR3 DNA sequence: TGCAGCGTCGGCCCGGGTTTAGAGAACATTCAGTACTTC. The J gene is TRBJ2-4, the V gene TRBV29-1; no definite D call. Germline values: CDR1 SQVTM, CDR2 ANQGSEA. The germline V and J ends were trimmed by 6 bases and 7 bases, with 16 bases remaining between them. CDR3 size: 13 residues.